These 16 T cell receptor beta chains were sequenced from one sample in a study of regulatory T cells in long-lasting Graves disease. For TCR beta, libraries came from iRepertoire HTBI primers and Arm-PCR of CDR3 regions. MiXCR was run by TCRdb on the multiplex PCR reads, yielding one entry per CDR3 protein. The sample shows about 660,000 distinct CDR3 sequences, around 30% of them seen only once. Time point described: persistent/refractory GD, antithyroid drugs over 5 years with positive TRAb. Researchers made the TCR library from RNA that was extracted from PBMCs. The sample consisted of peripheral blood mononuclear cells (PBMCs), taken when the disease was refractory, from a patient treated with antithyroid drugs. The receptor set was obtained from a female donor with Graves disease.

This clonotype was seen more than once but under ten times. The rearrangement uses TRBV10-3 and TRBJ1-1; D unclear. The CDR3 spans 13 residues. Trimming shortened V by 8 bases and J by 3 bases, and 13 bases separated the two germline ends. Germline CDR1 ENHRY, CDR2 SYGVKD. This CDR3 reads CAIGPRADTEAFF. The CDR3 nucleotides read TGTGCCATCGGACCCCGAGCTGACACTGAAGCTTTCTTT.

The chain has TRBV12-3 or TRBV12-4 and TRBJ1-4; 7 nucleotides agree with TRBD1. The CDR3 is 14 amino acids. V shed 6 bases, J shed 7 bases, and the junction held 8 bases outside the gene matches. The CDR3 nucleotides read TGTGCCAGCAGCAACAGGGGTCTTATTGAAAAACTGTTTTTT. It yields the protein CASSNRGLIEKLFF.

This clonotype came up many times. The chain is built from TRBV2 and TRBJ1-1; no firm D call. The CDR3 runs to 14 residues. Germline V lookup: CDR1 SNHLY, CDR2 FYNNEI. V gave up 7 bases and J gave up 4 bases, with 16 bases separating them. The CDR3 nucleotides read TGTGCCAGCACGGGTGAGGCGGTTGTCACTGAAGCTTTCTTT. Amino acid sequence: CASTGEAVVTEAFF.

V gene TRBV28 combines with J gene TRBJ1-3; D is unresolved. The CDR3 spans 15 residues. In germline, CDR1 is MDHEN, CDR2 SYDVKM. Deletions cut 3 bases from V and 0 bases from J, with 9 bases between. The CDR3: CASSFLASSGNTIYF. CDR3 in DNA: TGTGCCAGCAGTTTCTTGGCAAGCTCTGGAAACACCATATATTTT.

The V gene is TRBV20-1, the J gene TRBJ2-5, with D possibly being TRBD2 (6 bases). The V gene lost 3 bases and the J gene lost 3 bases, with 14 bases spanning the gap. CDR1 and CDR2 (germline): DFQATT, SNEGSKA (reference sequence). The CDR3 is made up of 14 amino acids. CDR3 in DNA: TGCAGTGCTAGCTTGCCTAGCGCTAAAGAGACCCAGTACTTC. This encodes CSASLPSAKETQYF.

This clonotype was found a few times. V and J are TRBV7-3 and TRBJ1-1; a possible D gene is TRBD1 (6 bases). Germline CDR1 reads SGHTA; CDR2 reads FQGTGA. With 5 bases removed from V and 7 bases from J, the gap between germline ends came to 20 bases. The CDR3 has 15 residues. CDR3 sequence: CASSPPWGQVFEAFF. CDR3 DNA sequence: TGTGCCAGCAGCCCCCCATGGGGGCAGGTGTTTGAAGCTTTCTTT.

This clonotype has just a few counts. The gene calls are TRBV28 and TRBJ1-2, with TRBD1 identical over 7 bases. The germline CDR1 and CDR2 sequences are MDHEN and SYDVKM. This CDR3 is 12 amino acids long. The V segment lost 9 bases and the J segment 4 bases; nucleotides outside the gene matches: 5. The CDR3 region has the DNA TGTGCCAGTACAGGGGAGGGCTATGGCTACACCTTC. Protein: CASTGEGYGYTF.

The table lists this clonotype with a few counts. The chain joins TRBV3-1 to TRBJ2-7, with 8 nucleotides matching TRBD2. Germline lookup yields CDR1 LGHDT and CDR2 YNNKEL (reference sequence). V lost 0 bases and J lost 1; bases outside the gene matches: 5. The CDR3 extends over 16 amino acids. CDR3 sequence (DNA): TGTGCCAGCAGCCAAGATCATCGGGGGGGGTCCTACGAGCAGTACTTC. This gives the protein CASSQDHRGGSYEQYF.

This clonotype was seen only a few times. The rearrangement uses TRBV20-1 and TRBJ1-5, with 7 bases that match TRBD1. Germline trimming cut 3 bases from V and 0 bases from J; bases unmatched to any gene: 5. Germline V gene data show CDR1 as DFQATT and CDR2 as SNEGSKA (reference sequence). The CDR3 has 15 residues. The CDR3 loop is CSASPDRVSNQPQHF. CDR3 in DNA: TGCAGTGCTAGTCCAGACAGGGTTAGCAATCAGCCCCAGCATTTT.

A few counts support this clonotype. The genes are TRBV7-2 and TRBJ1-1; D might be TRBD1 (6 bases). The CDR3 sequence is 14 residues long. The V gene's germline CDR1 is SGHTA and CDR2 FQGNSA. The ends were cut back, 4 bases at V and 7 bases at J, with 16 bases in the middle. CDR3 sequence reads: CASSSVGAGSEAFF. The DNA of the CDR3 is TGTGCCAGCAGCTCAGTGGGGGCAGGGAGTGAAGCTTTCTTT.

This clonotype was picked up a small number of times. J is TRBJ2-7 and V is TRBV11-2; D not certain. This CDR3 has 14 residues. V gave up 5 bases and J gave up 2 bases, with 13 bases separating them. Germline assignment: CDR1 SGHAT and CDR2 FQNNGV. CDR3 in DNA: TGTGCCAGCAGCGTTGACACAAAAACCTACGAGCAGTACTTC. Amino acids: CASSVDTKTYEQYF.

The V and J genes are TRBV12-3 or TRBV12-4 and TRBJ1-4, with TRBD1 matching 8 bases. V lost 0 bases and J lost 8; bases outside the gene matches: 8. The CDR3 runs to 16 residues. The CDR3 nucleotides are TGTGCCAGCAGTTTAGCGTTTGGACAGGGAGAAGAAAAACTGTTTTTT. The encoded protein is CASSLAFGQGEEKLFF.

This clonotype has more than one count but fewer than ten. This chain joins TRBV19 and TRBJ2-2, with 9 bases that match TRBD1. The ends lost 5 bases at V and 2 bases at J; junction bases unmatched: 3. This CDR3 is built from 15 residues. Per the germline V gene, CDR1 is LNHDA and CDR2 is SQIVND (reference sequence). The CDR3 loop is CASSVGQGNTGELFF. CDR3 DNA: TGTGCCAGTAGTGTGGGACAGGGTAACACCGGGGAGCTGTTTTTT.

This CDR3 reads CASSQGWLQGDYGYTF. For the CDR3, the DNA is TGTGCCAGCAGCCAAGGATGGTTACAGGGGGACTATGGCTACACCTTC. The chain links TRBV3-1 to TRBJ1-2, with 8 positions matching TRBD1. Germline V gene lookup returns CDR1 LGHDT and CDR2 YNNKEL (reference sequence). The V and J ends lost 1 base and 3 bases, in that order; junction bases with no gene match: 7. This CDR3 is 16 amino acids long.

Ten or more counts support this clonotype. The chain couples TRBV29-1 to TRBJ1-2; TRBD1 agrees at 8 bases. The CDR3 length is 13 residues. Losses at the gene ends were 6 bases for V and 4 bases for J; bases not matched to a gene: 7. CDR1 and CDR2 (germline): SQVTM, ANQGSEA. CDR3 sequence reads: CSVGQGLGYGYTF. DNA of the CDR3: TGCAGCGTAGGACAGGGACTAGGCTATGGCTACACCTTC.

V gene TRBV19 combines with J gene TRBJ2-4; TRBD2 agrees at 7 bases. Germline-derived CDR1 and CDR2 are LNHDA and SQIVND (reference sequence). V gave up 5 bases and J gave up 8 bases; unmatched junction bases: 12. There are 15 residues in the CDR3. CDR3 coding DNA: TGTGCCAGTAGTGGAGGAGGCGCGGGGGAGGACATTCAGTACTTC. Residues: CASSGGGAGEDIQYF.